Presented here are 13 T cell receptor beta chains from one specimen sequenced in a study of cytomegalovirus exposure and HLA in healthy donors. Primers for the PCR totalled 60 Vbeta and 13 Jbeta. Using immunoSEQ multiplex PCR, the repertoire was profiled, and TCRdb retains in-frame clones only, with some absent. The sample yields 150,000 to 200,000 clones, about 82% seen once. Sequencing used PBMCs. The origin of the receptors is a female donor in good health and CMV-seronegative.

The chain links TRBV6-1 to TRBJ2-3, with D possibly TRBD2 on 5 matching bases. Germline V gene lookup returns CDR1 MNHNS and CDR2 SASEGT. The CDR3 contains 16 residues. Trimming pared 1 base from V and 0 bases from J, leaving 11 bases between. CDR3 DNA sequence: TGTGCCAGCAGTGAAGGAGGAGGCAGAAGCACAGATACGCAGTATTTT. Its translation is CASSEGGGRSTDTQYF.

The chain uses TRBV4-1 and TRBJ2-3; 7 nucleotides align to TRBD1. From germline, CDR1 is MGHRA and CDR2 YSYEKL. This CDR3 region has 18 residues. Trimming at V came to 0 bases and at J to 1 base, leaving 10 bases not matched to a gene. The chain's CDR3 is CASSQEKGAPWGTDTQYF. The CDR3 coding sequence is TGCGCCAGCAGCCAAGAGAAGGGGGCGCCATGGGGCACAGATACGCAGTATTTT.

The rearrangement links TRBV4-3 to TRBJ2-5, with 8 nucleotides matching TRBD1. Germline values: CDR1 LGHNA, CDR2 YSLEER. The V gene end was trimmed by 4 bases and the J gene end by 4 bases; junction bases not matched to a gene: 14. There are 17 residues in the CDR3. DNA of the CDR3: TGCGCCAGCAGCCGCACAATACCAGGGGGCACGGGAGAGACCCAGTACTTC. Protein sequence: CASSRTIPGGTGETQYF.

The chain is built from TRBV18 and TRBJ1-2; a possible D gene is TRBD1 (6 bases). The germline V gene encodes CDR1 KGHSH and CDR2 LQKENI. V was cut by 3 bases and J by 8 bases, with 19 bases left in between. There are 15 residues in the CDR3. The CDR3 region has the DNA TGTGCCAGCTCACCCGATAGGACAGCATTGGGGGGCTACACCTTC. Amino acids: CASSPDRTALGGYTF.

The chain links TRBV4-3 to TRBJ1-3, with D tentatively TRBD1 (5 bases). The V gene lost 5 bases and the J gene lost 3 bases, with 26 bases spanning the gap. CDR1 and CDR2 (germline): LGHNA, YSLEER. The CDR3 spans 19 residues. DNA for the CDR3: TGCGCCAGCAGCAGCCAGACTGGGGGGGGGATGGGGATTGGAAACACCATATATTTT. Translating gives CASSSQTGGGMGIGNTIYF.

The CDR3 loop reads CASSRDSRNYGYTF. The DNA for the CDR3 is TGTGCCAGCAGTAGGGACAGCAGGAACTATGGCTACACCTTC. The chain links TRBV7-8 to TRBJ1-2; 7 bases are shared with TRBD1. The CDR3 has 14 amino acids. Germline V gene lookup returns CDR1 SGHVS and CDR2 FQNEAQ. J was trimmed by 2 bases and V by 6 bases; bases with no gene match: 6.

The V call is TRBV7-2, the J call TRBJ1-5; D gene unclear. Germline V gene data show CDR1 as SGHTA and CDR2 as FQGNSA. The CDR3 runs to 14 residues. Trimming shortened V by 4 bases and J by 0 bases, and 7 bases separated the two germline ends. Here the CDR3 DNA reads TGTGCCAGCAGCTCCCAAAATAGCAATCAGCCCCAGCATTTT. Its translation is CASSSQNSNQPQHF. Filled out from reference TRBV7-2 and TRBJ1-5, the complete variable domain reads GAGVSQSPSNKVTEKGKDVELRCDPISGHTALYWYRQSLGQGLEFLIYFQGNSAPDKSGLPSDRFSAERTGGSVSTLTIQRTQQEDSAVYLCASSSQNSNQPQHFGDGTRLSIL.

This sequence joins TRBV30 and TRBJ1-2, with TRBD1 identical over 7 bases. The CDR3 totals 14 residues. The germline gives CDR1 GTSNPN, CDR2 SVGIG (reference sequence). Trimming took 6 bases from V and 6 from J; bases not matched to a gene: 13. CDR3 sequence reads: CACPLQGQRDGYTF. The CDR3 DNA reads as TGTGCCTGCCCCTTACAGGGGCAGAGGGATGGCTACACCTTC.

This chain joins TRBV10-3 and TRBJ1-2; tentative D call: TRBD1 (6 bases). The CDR3 totals 13 residues. The germline V and J ends were trimmed by 10 bases and 12 bases, with 24 bases remaining between them. Germline CDR1 and CDR2: ENHRY and SYGVKD. In nucleotides, the CDR3 is TGTGCCACGGGCGGACAGATCCTGGTGGTTGACACCTTC. Protein sequence: CATGGQILVVDTF.

On this clone: Other nucleotide sequences in the sample specify the same CDR3. The gene calls are TRBV29-1 and TRBJ2-7, with D maybe TRBD2 (6 bases). Trimming took 4 bases from V and 2 from J, leaving 12 bases between them. Germline-derived CDR1 and CDR2 are SQVTM and ANQGSEA. The CDR3 has 13 amino acids. CDR3: CSVAGERTYEQYF. DNA for the CDR3: TGCAGCGTTGCGGGGGAAAGGACCTACGAGCAGTACTTC.

This chain joins TRBV6-6 and TRBJ2-5, with a weak D call TRBD2 (5 bases). The CDR3 totals 13 residues. The V end lost 6 bases, the J end lost 1 base, and 9 bases lay between the germline ends. The germline CDR1 and CDR2 sequences are MNHNY and SVGAGI (reference sequence). CDR3 bases: TGTGCCAGCAGGGGGAGCAGCCAAGAGACCCAGTACTTC. It translates to CASRGSSQETQYF.

V and J are TRBV7-9 and TRBJ1-4; a possible D gene is TRBD1 (5 bases). Germline CDR1 and CDR2: SEHNR and FQNEAQ (reference sequence). The CDR3 sequence is 16 residues long. Trimming cost V 3 bases and J 8 bases, with 19 bases left between them. The DNA of the CDR3 is TGTGCCAGCAGCTTGGGGGATCGGGGGTTATGGGAAAAACTGTTTTTT. It codes for CASSLGDRGLWEKLFF.

This clone was observed a single time. The chain employs TRBV20-1 and TRBJ2-5; D remains ambiguous. The V and J ends lost 1 base and 7 bases respectively, with 7 bases between them. The length of the CDR3 is 11 residues. Germline V gene data show CDR1 as DFQATT and CDR2 as SNEGSKA (reference sequence). CDR3 bases: TGCAGTGCTAGAGCCAGAGGGACCCAGTACTTC. It encodes CSARARGTQYF.